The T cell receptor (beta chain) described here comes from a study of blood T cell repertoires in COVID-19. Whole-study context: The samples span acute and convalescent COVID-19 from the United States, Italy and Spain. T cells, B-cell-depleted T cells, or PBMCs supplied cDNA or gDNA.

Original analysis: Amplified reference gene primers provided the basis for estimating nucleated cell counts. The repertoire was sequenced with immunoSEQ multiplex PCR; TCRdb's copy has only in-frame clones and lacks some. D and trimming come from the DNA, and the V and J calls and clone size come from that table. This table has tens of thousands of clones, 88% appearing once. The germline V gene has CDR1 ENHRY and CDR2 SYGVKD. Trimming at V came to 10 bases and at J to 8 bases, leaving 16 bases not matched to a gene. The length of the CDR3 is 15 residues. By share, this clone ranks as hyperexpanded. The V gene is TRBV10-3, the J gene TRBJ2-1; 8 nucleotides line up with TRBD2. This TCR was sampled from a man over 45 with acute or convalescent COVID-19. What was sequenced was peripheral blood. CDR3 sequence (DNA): TGTGCCACTTATGACTCGGGGGGGCCTATGGATGAGCAGTTCTTC. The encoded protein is CATYDSGGPMDEQFF.